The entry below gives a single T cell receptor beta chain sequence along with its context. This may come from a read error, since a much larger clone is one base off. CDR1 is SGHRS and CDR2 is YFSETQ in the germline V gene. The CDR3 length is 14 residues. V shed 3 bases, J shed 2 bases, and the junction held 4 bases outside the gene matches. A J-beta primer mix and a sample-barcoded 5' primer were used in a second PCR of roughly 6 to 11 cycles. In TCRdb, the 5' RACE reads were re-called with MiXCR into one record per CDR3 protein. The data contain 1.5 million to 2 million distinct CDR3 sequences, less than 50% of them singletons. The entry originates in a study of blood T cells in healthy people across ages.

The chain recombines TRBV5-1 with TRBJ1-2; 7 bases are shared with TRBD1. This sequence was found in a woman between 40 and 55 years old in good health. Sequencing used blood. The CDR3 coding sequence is TGCGCCAGCAGCTCGGAGGGACAGAACTATGGCTACACCTTC. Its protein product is CASSSEGQNYGYTF.